Listed below are T cell receptor beta chains from one sample, sequenced in a study of OX40 agonist ivuxolimab in advanced cancers. Generated by immunoSEQ multiplex PCR, the TCRdb table keeps only in-frame clones and is missing some. The repertoire holds approximately 69,000 clones, with 94% as singletons. The sequencing here drew on CD4+ or CD8+ T cells sorted from blood, taken in a trial of the OX40 agonist ivuxolimab. The receptors were sampled from an adult with an advanced solid tumor such as melanoma, head and neck, liver or kidney cancer. The CDR3 runs from the conserved cysteine through the conserved F or W. D genes are given only for firm matches. Only part of the rows carry a size: once, few, many, or a class if the clone is expanded.

>TRBV5-1|TRBJ2-5|-|TRBD1
TGCGCCAGCAGCTTCCCAGGGGGCGTTGAAAAGACCCAGTACTTC
CASSFPGGVEKTQYF
>TRBV5-1|TRBJ2-3|-|TRBD1
TGCGCCAGCAGCTCCTGGACAGGGAGCAGCACAGATACGCAGTATTTT
CASSSWTGSSTDTQYF
>TRBV4-3|TRBJ2-5|-|-
TGCGCCAGCAGCCCAGGAGTAGGGGGGAGAGAGACCCAGTACTTC
CASSPGVGGRETQYF
>TRBV11-2|TRBJ2-7|-|TRBD1
TGTGCCAGCAGCCTCCAGACGGGACAGGCGTTCTCCTACGAGCAGTACTTC
CASSLQTGQAFSYEQYF
>TRBV27|TRBJ1-1|-|TRBD1
TGTGCCAGCAGTTTTGGACAGGGCCCTGAAGCTTTCTTT
CASSFGQGPEAFF
>TRBV18|TRBJ1-1|-|-
TGTGCCAGCTCACCTAGGACAGACATGAACACTGAAGCTTTCTTT
CASSPRTDMNTEAFF
>TRBV7-6|TRBJ1-1|-|-
TGTGCCAGCAGCTTATCCGGGAACGAGGGCACTGAAGCTTTCTTT
CASSLSGNEGTEAFF
>TRBV10-3|TRBJ1-1|-|-
TGTGCCATCAGTGCTAGGCGCTCGAACACTGAAGCTTTCTTT
CAISARRSNTEAFF
>TRBV4-3|TRBJ2-1|-|TRBD2
TGCGCCAGCAGCCAAGAGATCCCCAGCGGGGCCTCCTACAATGAGCAGTTCTTC
CASSQEIPSGASYNEQFF
>TRBV28|TRBJ1-2|-|-
TGTGCCAGCAGTTTAGAGGGGTATGGCTACACCTTC
CASSLEGYGYTF
>TRBV12-5|TRBJ1-3|-|-
TGTGCTAGTGGTTTGGTACTTAAGGGTCCCTCGCCTGGAAACACCATATATTTT
CASGLVLKGPSPGNTIYF
>TRBV19|TRBJ1-1|few|-
TGTGCCAGTAGTATAGTCGTCTACACTGAAGCTTTCTTT
CASSIVVYTEAFF
>TRBV11-2|TRBJ2-2|-|TRBD1
TGTGCCAGCAGCCTTGGGACAGGGGAAACCGGGGAGCTGTTTTTT
CASSLGTGETGELFF
>TRBV5-6|TRBJ1-3|-|-
TGTGCCAGCAGCTTGTCCGAGTACGGAAACACCATATATTTT
CASSLSEYGNTIYF
>TRBV11-2|TRBJ2-5|once|-
TGTGCCAGCAGCTTAGTAGGAGCAGACCAAGAGACCCAGTACTTC
CASSLVGADQETQYF
>TRBV7-6|TRBJ2-3|-|-
TGTGCCAGCAGCTCATCGCGGAGAAACACAGATACGCAGTATTTT
CASSSSRRNTDTQYF
>TRBV28|TRBJ2-7|-|-
TGTGCCAGCAGTTTGACTGAAATGGTCTCCTACGAGCAGTACTTC
CASSLTEMVSYEQYF
>TRBV9|TRBJ2-7|-|TRBD2
TGTGCCAGCAGCCCCCAGCGGGGGCCTCGAGAGCAGTACTTC
CASSPQRGPREQYF
>TRBV6-5|TRBJ2-7|-|TRBD1
TGTGCCAGCAGTTCAGTTGGGACAGGGTACGAGCAGTACTTC
CASSSVGTGYEQYF
>TRBV4-1|TRBJ2-7|-|TRBD2
TGCGCCAGCAGCCAAGCAGCGGGGGGGCCCTACGAGCAGTACTTC
CASSQAAGGPYEQYF
>TRBV5-8|TRBJ1-1|-|-
TGTGCCAGCCGCTCAGGGCTCGACGGGAACACTGAAGCTTTCTTT
CASRSGLDGNTEAFF
>TRBV11-2|TRBJ2-3|-|TRBD2
TGTGCCAGCAGCTTTGGTCTAGCGGGAGCCGTCGCAGATACGCAGTATTTT
CASSFGLAGAVADTQYF
>TRBV28|TRBJ2-7|-|-
TGTGCCAGCAGTTTATTCCTAGCCACGGGGACGTTGAGATACGAGCAGTACTTC
CASSLFLATGTLRYEQYF
>TRBV27|TRBJ2-7|-|-
TGTGCCAGCAGTTCCTTAATGTGGGATCCCTACGAGCAGTACTTC
CASSSLMWDPYEQYF
>TRBV2|TRBJ2-1|-|TRBD1
TGTGCCAGCAGCTTTGACAGGGGGTTATACAATGAGCAGTTCTTC
CASSFDRGLYNEQFF
>TRBV27|TRBJ2-1|-|-
TGTGCCAGCAGTTTCCCATTCACGACACCGTGGGTGGTGTTCTTC
CASSFPFTTPWVVFF
>TRBV7-9|TRBJ1-1|-|TRBD1
TGTGCCAGCAGCTCAGCAGGGGGCGTAAAAACTGAAGCTTTCTTT
CASSSAGGVKTEAFF
>TRBV6-5|TRBJ1-1|-|TRBD1
TGTGCCAGCAGTTACCGAACAGGGGGGGATGAAGCTTTCTTT
CASSYRTGGDEAFF
>TRBV12-5|TRBJ2-1|-|TRBD1
TGTGCTAGTGGACTCCGGGACAGGGTGGAGGATGAGCAGTTCTTC
CASGLRDRVEDEQFF
>TRBV7-2|TRBJ1-5|-|-
TGTGCCAGCAGCTTCGGGGTGCTTAGCAATCAGCCCCAGCATTTT
CASSFGVLSNQPQHF
>TRBV28|TRBJ1-1|-|TRBD1
TGTGCCCCGCTCGGGACAGGCCCTCCGAATCCTATGAACACTGAAGCTTTCTTT
CAPLGTGPPNPMNTEAFF
>TRBV19|TRBJ2-3|once|TRBD2
TGTGCCAGTAGTCTCGGACTAGCGGGGACAGATACGCAGTATTTT
CASSLGLAGTDTQYF
>TRBV7-9|TRBJ2-7|-|-
TGTGCCAGCAGCTTAGGGTGGGGGGCCTACGAGCAGTACTTC
CASSLGWGAYEQYF
>TRBV7-9|TRBJ2-2|once|TRBD2
TGTGCCAGCAGCCTAGCGGGAGCCGGCGGGGAGCTGTTTTTT
CASSLAGAGGELFF
>TRBV6-1|TRBJ2-7|-|-
TGTGCCAGCAGTGAATGGGGCCGTTCCTACGAGCAGTACTTC
CASSEWGRSYEQYF
>TRBV27|TRBJ2-3|-|-
TGTGCCAGCAGTTTACTGGGCGGGCCGGAGGATACGCAGTATTTT
CASSLLGGPEDTQYF
>TRBV6-6|TRBJ2-7|few|TRBD2
TGTGCCAGCAGTTTCGATAGCGGGGGAAACTACGAGCAGTACTTC
CASSFDSGGNYEQYF
>TRBV7-8|TRBJ2-1|-|-
TGTGCCAGCAGCCCGGGACTTCCCTCCGACATTTACTCCTACAATGAGCAGTTCTTC
CASSPGLPSDIYSYNEQFF
>TRBV11-2|TRBJ1-5|once|TRBD1
TGTGCCAGCAGCTCAGGACAGGGGGCTGGATGGACCCAGCATTTT
CASSSGQGAGWTQHF
>TRBV30|TRBJ1-1|few|-
TGTGCCTGGGGAGCGAACACTGAAGCTTTCTTT
CAWGANTEAFF
>TRBV23-1|TRBJ1-5|-|-
TGCGCCCAGAGGCCGGGGGCGCCAAATCAGCCCCAGCATTTT
CAQRPGAPNQPQHF
>TRBV27|TRBJ2-7|-|-
TGTGCCAGCAGTTTAGGACTGCCCTCCGAGCAGTACTTC
CASSLGLPSEQYF
>TRBV29-1|TRBJ2-5|-|-
TGCAGCGTTGTGTCAGGGAACAAACAAGAGACCCAGTACTTC
CSVVSGNKQETQYF
>TRBV6-5|TRBJ2-3|-|-
TGTGCCAGCAGTTACAATCCGACAGATACGCAGTATTTT
CASSYNPTDTQYF
>TRBV19|TRBJ2-5|few|-
TGTGCCAGTAGTATAGACCAAGAGACCCAGTACTTC
CASSIDQETQYF
>TRBV7-9|TRBJ1-2|once|-
TGTGCCAGCAGCTTAGGGGGCCCTGGGGAGAAAAACTATGGCTACACCTTC
CASSLGGPGEKNYGYTF